The clone carrying this T cell receptor (beta chain) has ten or more counts. The antigen is not known. The sample comes from a study of T cells in Graves' hyperthyroidism and ophthalmopathy. The CDR3 consists of 14 residues. Germline V gives CDR1 MNHNS, CDR2 SASEGT. The ends lost 6 bases at V and 7 bases at J; junction bases unmatched: 9. Ophthalmopathy cases scored 3 or more on the Clinical Activity Score and 4 or more on NOSPECS grade, with duration below 3 months. Any patient presenting with uncontrolled infection, other autoimmune disease, pregnancy or lactation was left out. Diagnostic decisions used clinical symptoms, serum thyroxine and TRAb, thyroid ultrasound and orbital computed tomography. Regions amplified from RNA transcripts were the TCR beta CDR3 regions. First-round RT-PCR with HTBI primers amplified the TCR CDR3 region. TCRdb re-called the multiplex PCR reads through MiXCR, storing one row per CDR3 protein. The profile shows about half a million distinct CDR3 sequences, less than 25% of them singletons.

Broader study findings: A model built on 13 V-J features separated ophthalmopathy from stable hyperthyroidism.

The receptor comes from a woman in her twenties or thirties with Graves' ophthalmopathy. The sequencing sample was made of blood. The V call is TRBV6-1, the J call TRBJ2-4; 7 nucleotides match TRBD1. CDR3 DNA: TGTGCCAGCAGATCGACAGGGATCGTCAACATTCAGTACTTC. Its protein product is CASRSTGIVNIQYF.